These T cell receptor beta chains were read from a single sample in a study of T cell responses to AZD1222 COVID-19 vaccine. The repertoire was sequenced with immunoSEQ multiplex PCR; TCRdb's copy has only in-frame clones and lacks some. The sample consists of roughly 120,000 clones, more than 70% of them appearing once. Sequencing was performed on peripheral blood, taken on day 0 of AZD1222 vaccination. The receptors were sampled from an adult in good health. CDR3s include the opening cysteine and the closing phenylalanine or tryptophan. Each record gives: J gene, V gene, CDR3 protein.

TRBJ2-1,TRBV5-1,CASSLGLAIGSYNEQFF
TRBJ1-1,TRBV11-2,CASSIGHANTEAFF
TRBJ1-3,TRBV28,CASSLYGTGGTGSGNTIYF
TRBJ2-1,TRBV7-3,CASSTRTSSEQFF
TRBJ2-1,TRBV6-4,CASSERGFNNEQFF
TRBJ2-5,TRBV24-1,CATSDAGTNEWQETQYF
TRBJ2-2,TRBV3-1/TRBV3-2,CASSQDLIGQGASGELFF
TRBJ1-6,TRBV19,CASSTQGQGSPLHF
TRBJ1-2,TRBV15,CATSRDLRVGYGYTF
TRBJ2-3,TRBV6-5,CASNRLGDTQYF
TRBJ2-2,TRBV5-6,CASSLYGELFF
TRBJ1-2,TRBV11-2,CASSLDRRGYGYTF
TRBJ2-1,TRBV3-1/TRBV3-2,CASSPRSGEQFF
TRBJ2-3,TRBV6-5,CASSRMGTDTQYF
TRBJ1-4,TRBV29-1,CSVLALPDEKLFF
TRBJ2-1,TRBV15,CATSRGGRSEQFF
TRBJ1-2,TRBV29-1,CSVDAVLGWRGYTF
TRBJ1-5,TRBV19,CASKQIGTGDQPQHF
TRBJ1-2,TRBV25-1,CASSDRTGPNYGYTF
TRBJ2-2,TRBV6-5,CASIQSTGELFF
TRBJ2-5,TRBV11-2,CASSILLGAALETQYF
TRBJ1-3,TRBV9,CASSREAEMGAGNTIYF
TRBJ2-7,TRBV14,CASSQAGTGREQYF
TRBJ1-2,TRBV30,CAWSVWTPSNYGYTF
TRBJ1-1,TRBV19,CASSGQEGRRTEAFF
TRBJ1-2,TRBV29-1,CSVTRWGDYGYTF
TRBJ1-1,TRBV3-1/TRBV3-2,CASSQDAPGEQSTEAFF
TRBJ2-5,TRBV5-4,CASTPRGLLQREGEETQYF
TRBJ1-1,TRBV7-2,CASSSPAGRGPAMNTEAFF
TRBJ1-4,TRBV29-1,CSVAGGQGGEKLFF
TRBJ1-1,TRBV19,CASSLQVTNTEAFF
TRBJ1-2,TRBV28,CASSGPTSGAAGGNYGYTF
TRBJ1-1,TRBV15,CATSPGQGNTEAFF
TRBJ1-6,TRBV19,CASSPRRLANSPLHF
TRBJ2-2,TRBV7-3,CASSLSLSTGELFF
TRBJ2-1,TRBV7-3,CASSLRARANEQFF
TRBJ2-2,TRBV27,CASRPRGGGAESGELFF
TRBJ2-3,TRBV5-4,CASSIPGTSGLDTQYF
TRBJ1-6,TRBV7-6,CASSLGTSDSPLHF
TRBJ1-2,TRBV5-1,CASSLEGRGNYGYTF
TRBJ2-5,TRBV9,CASSADGRGYLSQYF
TRBJ2-3,TRBV18,CASSPGSTDTQYF
TRBJ1-2,TRBV3-1/TRBV3-2,CASSRTGAGYTF
TRBJ2-2,TRBV28,CASSLTTGVSTGELFF
TRBJ2-2,TRBV19,CASSLDRGNTGELFF
TRBJ1-4,TRBV25-1,CASSEYKGTAGSEKLFF